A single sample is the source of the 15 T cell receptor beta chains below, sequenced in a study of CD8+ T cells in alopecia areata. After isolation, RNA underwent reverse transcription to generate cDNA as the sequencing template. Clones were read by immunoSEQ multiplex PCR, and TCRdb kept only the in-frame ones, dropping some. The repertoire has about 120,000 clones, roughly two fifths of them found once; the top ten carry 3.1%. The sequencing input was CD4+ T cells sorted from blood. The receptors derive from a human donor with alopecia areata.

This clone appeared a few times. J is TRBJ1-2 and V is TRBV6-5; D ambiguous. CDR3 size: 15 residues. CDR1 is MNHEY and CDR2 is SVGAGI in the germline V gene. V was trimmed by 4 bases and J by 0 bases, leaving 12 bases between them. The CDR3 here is CASSSILDSNYGYTF. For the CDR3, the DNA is TGTGCCAGCAGTTCCATCTTGGATTCTAACTATGGCTACACCTTC.

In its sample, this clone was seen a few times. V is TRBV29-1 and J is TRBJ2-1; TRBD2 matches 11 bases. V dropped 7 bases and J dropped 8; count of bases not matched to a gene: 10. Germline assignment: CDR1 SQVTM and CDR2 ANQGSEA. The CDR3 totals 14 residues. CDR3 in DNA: TGCAGCGCCCTGGCTAGCGGGAGGCGGGATGAGCAGTTCTTC. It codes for CSALASGRRDEQFF.

Written as DNA, the CDR3 is TGTGCCATCAGTGAATCTAGCGGCCAAGAGACCCAGTACTTC. Protein: CAISESSGQETQYF. V is TRBV10-3 and J is TRBJ2-5; the match to TRBD2 covers 7 bases. Germline CDR1 ENHRY, CDR2 SYGVKD. The CDR3 spans 14 residues. The ends lost 3 bases at V and 1 base at J; junction bases unmatched: 2.

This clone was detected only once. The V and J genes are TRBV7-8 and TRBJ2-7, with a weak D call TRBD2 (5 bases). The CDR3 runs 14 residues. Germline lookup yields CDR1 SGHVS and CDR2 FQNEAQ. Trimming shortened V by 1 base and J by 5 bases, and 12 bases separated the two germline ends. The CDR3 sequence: CASSLERVPHEQYF. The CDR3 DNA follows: TGTGCCAGCAGCTTAGAGAGGGTGCCCCACGAGCAGTACTTC. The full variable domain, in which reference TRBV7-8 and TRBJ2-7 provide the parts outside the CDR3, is GAGVSQSPRYKVAKRGQDVALRCDPISGHVSLFWYQQALGQGPEFLTYFQNEAQLDKSGLPSDRFFAERPEGSVSTLKIQRTQQEDSAVYLCASSLERVPHEQYFGPGTRLTVT.

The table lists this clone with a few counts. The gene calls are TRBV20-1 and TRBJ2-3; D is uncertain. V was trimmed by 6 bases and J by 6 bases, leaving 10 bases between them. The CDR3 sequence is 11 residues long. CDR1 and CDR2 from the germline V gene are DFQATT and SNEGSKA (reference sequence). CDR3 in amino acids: CSAPLGDTQYF. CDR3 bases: TGCAGTGCCCCCCTGGGGGATACGCAGTATTTT.

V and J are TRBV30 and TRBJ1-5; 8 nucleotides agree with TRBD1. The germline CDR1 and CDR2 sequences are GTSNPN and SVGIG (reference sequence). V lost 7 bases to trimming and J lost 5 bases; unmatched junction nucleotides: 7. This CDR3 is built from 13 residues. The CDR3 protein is CASGQGGYQPQHF. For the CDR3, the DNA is TGTGCCTCAGGACAGGGAGGCTATCAGCCCCAGCATTTT.

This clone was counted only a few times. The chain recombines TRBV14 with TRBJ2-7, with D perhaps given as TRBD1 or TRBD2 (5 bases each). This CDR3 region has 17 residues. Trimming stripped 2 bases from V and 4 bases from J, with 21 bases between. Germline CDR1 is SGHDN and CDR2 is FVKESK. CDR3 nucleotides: TGTGCCAGCAGCCAATGGCGCGATGGGATGAGGGGATACGAGCAGTACTTC. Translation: CASSQWRDGMRGYEQYF.

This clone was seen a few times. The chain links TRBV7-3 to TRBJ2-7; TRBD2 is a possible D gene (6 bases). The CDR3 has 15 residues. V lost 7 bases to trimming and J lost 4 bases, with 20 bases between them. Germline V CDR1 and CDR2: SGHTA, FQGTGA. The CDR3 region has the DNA TGTGCCAGCACCATGACTGCCCTAGGAGGGTACGAGCAGTACTTC. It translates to CASTMTALGGYEQYF.

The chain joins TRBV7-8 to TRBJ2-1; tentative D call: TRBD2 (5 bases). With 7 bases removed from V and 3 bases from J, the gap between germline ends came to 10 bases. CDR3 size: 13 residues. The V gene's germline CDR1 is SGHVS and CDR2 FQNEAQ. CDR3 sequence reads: CASNVRGYNEQFF. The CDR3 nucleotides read TGTGCCAGCAACGTTCGGGGCTACAATGAGCAGTTCTTC.

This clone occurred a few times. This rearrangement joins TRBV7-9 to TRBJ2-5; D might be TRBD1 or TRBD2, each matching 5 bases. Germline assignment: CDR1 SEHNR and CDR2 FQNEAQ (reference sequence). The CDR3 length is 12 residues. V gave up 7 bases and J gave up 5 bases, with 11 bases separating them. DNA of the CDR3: TGTGCCAGCAACGTGGGGACCGAGACCCAGTACTTC. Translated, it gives CASNVGTETQYF.

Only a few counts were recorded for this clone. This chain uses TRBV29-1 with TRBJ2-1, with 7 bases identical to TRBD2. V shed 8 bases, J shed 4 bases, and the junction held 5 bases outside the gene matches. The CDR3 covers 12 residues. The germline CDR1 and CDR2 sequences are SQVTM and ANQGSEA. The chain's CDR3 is CSPGREYNEQFF. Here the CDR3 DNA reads TGCAGCCCTGGGCGGGAGTACAATGAGCAGTTCTTC.

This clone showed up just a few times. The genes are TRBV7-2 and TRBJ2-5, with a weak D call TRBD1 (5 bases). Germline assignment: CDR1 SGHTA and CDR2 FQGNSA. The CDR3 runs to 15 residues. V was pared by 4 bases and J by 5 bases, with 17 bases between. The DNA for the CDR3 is TGTGCCAGCAGCTCGACCGGGCAGCCAGGGGAGACCCAGTACTTC. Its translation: CASSSTGQPGETQYF.

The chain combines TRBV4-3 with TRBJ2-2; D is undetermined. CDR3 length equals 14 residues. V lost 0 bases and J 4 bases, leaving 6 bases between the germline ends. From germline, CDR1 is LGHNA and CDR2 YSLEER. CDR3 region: CASSQEASTGELFF. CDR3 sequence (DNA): TGCGCCAGCAGCCAAGAAGCCAGCACCGGGGAGCTGTTTTTT.

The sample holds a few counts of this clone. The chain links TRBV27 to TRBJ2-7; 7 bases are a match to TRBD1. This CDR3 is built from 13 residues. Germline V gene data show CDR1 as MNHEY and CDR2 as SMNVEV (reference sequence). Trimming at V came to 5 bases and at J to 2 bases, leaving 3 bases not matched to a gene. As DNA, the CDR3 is TGTGCCAGCAGTCGACAGGGACCCTACGAGCAGTACTTC. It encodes CASSRQGPYEQYF.

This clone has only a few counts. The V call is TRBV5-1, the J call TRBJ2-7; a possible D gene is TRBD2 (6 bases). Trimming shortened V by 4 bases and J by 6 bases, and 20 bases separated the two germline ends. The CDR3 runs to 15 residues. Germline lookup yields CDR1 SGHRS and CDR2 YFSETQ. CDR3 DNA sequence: TGCGCCAGCAGCCAACTCGCCGGGGGAGTCCTCGAGCAGTACTTC. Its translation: CASSQLAGGVLEQYF.